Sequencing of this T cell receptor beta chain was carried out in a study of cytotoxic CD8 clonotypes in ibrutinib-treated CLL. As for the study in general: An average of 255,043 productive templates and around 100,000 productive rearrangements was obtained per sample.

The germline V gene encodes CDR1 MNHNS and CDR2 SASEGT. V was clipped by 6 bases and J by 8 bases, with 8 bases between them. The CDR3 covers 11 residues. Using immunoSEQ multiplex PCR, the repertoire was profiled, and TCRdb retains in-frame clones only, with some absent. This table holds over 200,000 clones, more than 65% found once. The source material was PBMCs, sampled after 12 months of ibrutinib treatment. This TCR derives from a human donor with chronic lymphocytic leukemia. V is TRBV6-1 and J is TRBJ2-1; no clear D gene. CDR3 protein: CASRVTDEQFF. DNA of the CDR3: TGTGCCAGCAGAGTAACGGATGAGCAGTTCTTC.